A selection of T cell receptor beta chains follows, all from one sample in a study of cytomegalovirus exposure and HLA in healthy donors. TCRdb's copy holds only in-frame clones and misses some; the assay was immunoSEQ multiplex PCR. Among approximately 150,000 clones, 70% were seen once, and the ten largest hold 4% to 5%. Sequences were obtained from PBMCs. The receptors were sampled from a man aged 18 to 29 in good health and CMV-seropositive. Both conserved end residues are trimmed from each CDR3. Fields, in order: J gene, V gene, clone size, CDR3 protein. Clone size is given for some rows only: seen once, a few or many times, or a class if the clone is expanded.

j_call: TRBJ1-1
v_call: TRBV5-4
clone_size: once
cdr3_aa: ASSLQGPINTEAF

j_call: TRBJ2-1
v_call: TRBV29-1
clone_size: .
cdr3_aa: SVEMPGQGWDNEQF

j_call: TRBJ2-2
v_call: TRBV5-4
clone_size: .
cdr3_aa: ASSLEYGELF

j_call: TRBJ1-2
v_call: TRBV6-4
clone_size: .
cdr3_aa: ASSPRTGANYGYT

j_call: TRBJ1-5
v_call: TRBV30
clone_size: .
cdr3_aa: AWSTGTSNQPQH

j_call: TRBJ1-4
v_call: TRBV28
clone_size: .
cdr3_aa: ASGTGTFGEKLF

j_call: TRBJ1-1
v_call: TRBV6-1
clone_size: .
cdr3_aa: ASGTGDPNTEAF

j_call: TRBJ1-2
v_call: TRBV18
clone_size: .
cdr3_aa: ASSPEQDYGYT

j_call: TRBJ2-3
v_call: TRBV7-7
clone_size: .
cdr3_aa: ASSLTPADTQY

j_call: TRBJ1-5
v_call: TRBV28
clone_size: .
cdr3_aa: ASSLVRQPQH

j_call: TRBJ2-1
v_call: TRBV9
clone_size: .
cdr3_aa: ASSVGGGSTNEQF

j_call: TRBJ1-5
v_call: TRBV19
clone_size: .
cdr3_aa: ASSSPIGTGPGQPQH

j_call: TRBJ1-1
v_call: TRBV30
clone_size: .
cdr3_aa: AWSVAGGSTEAF

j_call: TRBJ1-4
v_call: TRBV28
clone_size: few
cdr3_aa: ATPGQGSEKLF

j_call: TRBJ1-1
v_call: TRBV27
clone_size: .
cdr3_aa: ASSQGNTEAF

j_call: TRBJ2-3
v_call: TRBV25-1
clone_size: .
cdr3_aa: ASQRGPGQGLTDTQY

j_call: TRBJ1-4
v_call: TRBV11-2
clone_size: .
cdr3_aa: ASSFPGDEKLF

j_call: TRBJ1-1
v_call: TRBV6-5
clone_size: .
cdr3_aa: ASSYGEGAEAF

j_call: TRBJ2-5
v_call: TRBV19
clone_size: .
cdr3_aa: ASSPRSPTGQETQY

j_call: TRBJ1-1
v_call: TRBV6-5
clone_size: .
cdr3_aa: ASRTLANTEAF

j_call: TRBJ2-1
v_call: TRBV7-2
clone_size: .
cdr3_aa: ASSPHQGADNEQF

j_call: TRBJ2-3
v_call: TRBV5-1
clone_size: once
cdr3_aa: ASSSATGGADTQY

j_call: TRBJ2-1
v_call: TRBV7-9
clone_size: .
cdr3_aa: ASSPLAGLGNEQF

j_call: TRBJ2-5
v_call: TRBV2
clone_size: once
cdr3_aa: ASSLRQGRETQY

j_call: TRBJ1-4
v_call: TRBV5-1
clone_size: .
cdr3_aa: ASSLAGGRGNEKLF

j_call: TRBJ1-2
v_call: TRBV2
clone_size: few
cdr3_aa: ASSLRGNANYGYT

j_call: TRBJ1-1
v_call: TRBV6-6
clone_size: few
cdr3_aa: ASRSSDSNTEAF

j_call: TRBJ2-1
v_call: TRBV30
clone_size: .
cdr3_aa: AWSVQAGSYNEQF

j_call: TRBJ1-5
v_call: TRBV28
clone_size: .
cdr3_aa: ASIETGEGQPQH

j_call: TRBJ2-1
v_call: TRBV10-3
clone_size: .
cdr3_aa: AINRDSYYNEQF

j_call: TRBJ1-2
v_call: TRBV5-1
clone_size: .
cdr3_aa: ASSLSEDSTSYT

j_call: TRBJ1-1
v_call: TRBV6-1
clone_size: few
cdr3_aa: ASSGRVGTEAF

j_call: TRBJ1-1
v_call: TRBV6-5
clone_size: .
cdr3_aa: ASSYRGGDTEAF

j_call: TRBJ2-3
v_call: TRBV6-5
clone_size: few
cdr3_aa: ASSLSTGVSTDTQY

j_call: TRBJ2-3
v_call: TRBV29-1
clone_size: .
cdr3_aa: SVEDRGDTQY

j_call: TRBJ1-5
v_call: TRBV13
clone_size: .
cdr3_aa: ASSLGIGGGQPQH

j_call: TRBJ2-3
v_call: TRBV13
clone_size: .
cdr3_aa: ASSFGSTRGVDTQY

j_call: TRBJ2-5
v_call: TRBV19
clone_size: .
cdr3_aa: ASSIENSGTQY

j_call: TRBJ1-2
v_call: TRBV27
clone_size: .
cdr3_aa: ASSLKPGATGGYT

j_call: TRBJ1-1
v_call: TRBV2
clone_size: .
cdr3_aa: ASRATDTEAF